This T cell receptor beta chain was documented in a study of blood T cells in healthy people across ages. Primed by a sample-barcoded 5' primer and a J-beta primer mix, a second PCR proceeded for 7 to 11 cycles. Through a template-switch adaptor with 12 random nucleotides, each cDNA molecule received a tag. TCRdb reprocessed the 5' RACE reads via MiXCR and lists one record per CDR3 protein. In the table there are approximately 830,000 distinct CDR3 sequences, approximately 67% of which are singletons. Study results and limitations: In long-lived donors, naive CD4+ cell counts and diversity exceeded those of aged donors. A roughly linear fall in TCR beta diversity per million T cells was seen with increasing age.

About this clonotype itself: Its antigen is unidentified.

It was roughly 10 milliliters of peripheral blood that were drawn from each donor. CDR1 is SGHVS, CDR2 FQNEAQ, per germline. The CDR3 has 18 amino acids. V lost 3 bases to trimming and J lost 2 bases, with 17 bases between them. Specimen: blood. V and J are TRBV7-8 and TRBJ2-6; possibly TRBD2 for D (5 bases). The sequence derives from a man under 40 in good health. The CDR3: CASSFFRVAGAGANVLTF. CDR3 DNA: TGTGCCAGCAGCTTCTTCCGCGTGGCGGGCGCTGGGGCCAACGTCCTGACTTTC.